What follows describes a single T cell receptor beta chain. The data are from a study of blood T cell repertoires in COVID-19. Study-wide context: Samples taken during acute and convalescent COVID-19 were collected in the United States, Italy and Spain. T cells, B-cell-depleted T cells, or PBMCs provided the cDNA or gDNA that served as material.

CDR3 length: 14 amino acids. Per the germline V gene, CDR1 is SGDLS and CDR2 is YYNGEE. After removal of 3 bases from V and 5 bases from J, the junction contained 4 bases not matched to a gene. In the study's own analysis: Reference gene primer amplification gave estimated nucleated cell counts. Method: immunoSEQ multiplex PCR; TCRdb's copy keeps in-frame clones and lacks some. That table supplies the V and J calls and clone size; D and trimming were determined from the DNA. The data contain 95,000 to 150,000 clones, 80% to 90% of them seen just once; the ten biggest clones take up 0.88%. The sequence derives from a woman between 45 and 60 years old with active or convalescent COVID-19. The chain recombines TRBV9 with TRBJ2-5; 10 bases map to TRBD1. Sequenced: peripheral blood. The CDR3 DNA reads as TGTGCCAGCAGCGCGGGGGACAGGGGTGAGACCCAGTACTTC. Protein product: CASSAGDRGETQYF.